This T cell receptor beta chain was recorded in a study of T-cell reconstitution after alpha-beta-depleted transplantation in children. Preparation of the TCRbeta library was carried out with unique molecular identifiers. Each CDR3 protein gets one entry after TCRdb re-called the PCR reads with MiXCR. Here the sample spans 550,000 to 600,000 distinct CDR3 sequences, 23% being singletons. This clonotype was seen more than once but under ten times. What it recognizes is unknown. General observations from the study: The high TCRbeta diversity at day 60 in some patients came from surviving recipient T cells and thymic progenitors.

The germline gives CDR1 SGHRS, CDR2 YFSETQ. The CDR3 is 15 residues long. Trimming removed 1 base from V and 4 bases from J; junction bases left unmatched: 6. This clonotype was sampled from a boy under two years old who had a stem cell transplant for acute myeloid leukemia, so the T cells may come from the graft donor. The chain recombines TRBV5-1 with TRBJ1-1; TRBD1 matches at 8 bases. Sample: PBMCs, mostly from graft donor cells, taken 360 days after TCRalphabeta/CD19-depleted stem cell transplant. The DNA for the CDR3 is TGCGCCAGCAGCTTGAGACAGGGGCAACCCACTGAAGCTTTCTTT. Its translation: CASSLRQGQPTEAFF.